This T cell receptor (beta chain) derives from a study of vaccination and CD4 T cells after COVID-19. Study-level background: Sampling that followed vaccination took place a median around 70 days after dose two, within a range of 14 to 241. Overlapping spike peptides of SARS-CoV-2, HCoV-NL63, HCoV-OC43 and HCoV-229E stimulated the cells.

Remarks on this clonotype: As yet, its antigen is unknown.

The treatment is: roughly 10-day PBMC culture with coronavirus spike peptide pools or control peptides (ViraFEST assay). J gave up 4 bases and V 4 bases, and 8 bases lay outside the gene matches. The CDR3 contains 16 residues. Germline lookup yields CDR1 SGHNT and CDR2 YYREEE (reference sequence). Sequenced with the Oncomine TCR Beta short-read assay was DNA taken from cultured CD4+ T cells. TCRdb used MiXCR to reprocess the PCR reads, holding one entry per CDR3 protein. The profile shows 15,000 to 20,000 distinct CDR3 sequences, 78% of them singletons. The sequence was collected from a human donor who received a COVID-19 vaccine. This rearrangement joins TRBV5-4 to TRBJ1-2, with 12 nucleotides matching TRBD1. The sample was CD4+ T cells from blood, cultured in vitro, taken after SARS-CoV-2 vaccination. CDR3 sequence: CASSRPGTGGGYGYTF. For the CDR3, the DNA is TGTGCCAGCAGCCGTCCCGGGACAGGGGGCGGCTATGGCTACACCTTC.